A selection of T cell receptor beta chains follows, all from one sample in a study of a mutant IDH1 vaccine in newly diagnosed glioma. For these TCRs, the target antigens are not known. TCRdb's table, derived via immunoSEQ multiplex PCR, lists solely in-frame clones and lacks some. The profile shows approximately 35,000 clones, roughly 90% of them singletons. The specimen was PBMCs, collected from a glioma patient whose treatment included an IDH1 peptide vaccine. The receptors come from a man in his forties with glioma. Both conserved end residues are part of each CDR3. The D gene is left open where the match is weak. Size is stated for part of the rows, as once, few or many counts, or as a class when the clone is expanded.

size,D,J,V,length,CDR3,DNA
-,-,TRBJ1-2,TRBV11-2,17,CASSLDIITGRHYGYTF,TGTGCCAGCAGCTTAGATATCATAACGGGACGGCACTATGGCTACACCTTC
-,-,TRBJ2-1,TRBV29-1,14,CSVDSRGVDNEQFF,TGCAGCGTTGACTCCAGGGGCGTAGACAATGAGCAGTTCTTC
once,-,TRBJ1-6,TRBV9,14,CASSLRPHPSPLHF,TGTGCCAGCAGCCTTCGACCCCACCCTTCACCCCTCCACTTT
-,TRBD2,TRBJ2-2,TRBV11-2,18,CASSLVGLAGGRAGELFF,TGTGCCAGCAGCTTAGTAGGCCTAGCGGGAGGAAGGGCCGGGGAGCTGTTTTTT
-,-,TRBJ2-5,TRBV11-2,15,CASSLDGLGGETQYF,TGTGCCAGCAGCTTAGACGGGCTAGGAGGAGAGACCCAGTACTTC
few,-,TRBJ2-1,TRBV6-5,14,CASSYGVSYNEQFF,TGTGCCAGCAGTTATGGGGTCTCCTACAATGAGCAGTTCTTC
-,-,TRBJ2-2,TRBV9,15,CASSADMSGTGELFF,TGTGCCAGCAGCGCGGACATGTCCGGCACCGGGGAGCTGTTTTTT
once,TRBD1,TRBJ1-1,TRBV29-1,13,CSGEGARNTEAFF,TGCAGCGGTGAGGGGGCGCGCAACACTGAAGCTTTCTTT
-,-,TRBJ1-5,TRBV11-2,15,CASSLGTDSNQPQHF,TGTGCCAGCAGCTTAGGTACAGATAGCAATCAGCCCCAGCATTTT
-,-,TRBJ2-7,TRBV28,16,CASTQEGWGRLYEQYF,TGTGCCAGCACCCAAGAGGGGTGGGGGAGGCTCTACGAGCAGTACTTC
-,-,TRBJ1-1,TRBV28,15,CASSSPAGRWTEAFF,TGTGCCAGCAGTTCCCCGGCAGGTAGGTGGACTGAAGCTTTCTTT
once,-,TRBJ1-1,TRBV15,15,CATSRDPGADTEAFF,TGTGCCACCAGCAGAGATCCAGGGGCCGACACTGAAGCTTTCTTT
-,-,TRBJ1-6,TRBV10-2,15,CASSGVKDRDSPLHF,TGCGCCAGCAGTGGGGTAAAGGACAGAGATTCACCCCTCCACTTT
-,TRBD1,TRBJ1-1,TRBV5-3,16,CARRIRDRHMNTEAFF,TGTGCCAGAAGGATCCGGGACAGGCACATGAACACTGAAGCTTTCTTT
-,-,TRBJ2-3,TRBV4-1,13,CASSPGGPDTQYF,TGCGCCAGCAGTCCCGGAGGCCCAGATACGCAGTATTTT
-,-,TRBJ1-3,TRBV6-5,14,CASSSLPQGATIYF,TGTGCCAGCAGCTCCCTGCCCCAAGGGGCCACCATATATTTT
-,TRBD1,TRBJ1-3,TRBV10-3,14,CAIRGTGDGNTIYF,TGTGCCATCAGGGGGACAGGGGATGGAAACACCATATATTTT
-,TRBD1,TRBJ1-5,TRBV28,15,CASSRRQGAIQPQHF,TGTGCCAGCAGTAGAAGACAGGGGGCCATTCAGCCCCAGCATTTT
once,-,TRBJ1-3,TRBV9,14,CASTRPSSGNTIYF,TGTGCCAGCACGAGGCCGAGCTCTGGAAACACCATATATTTT
-,-,TRBJ1-1,TRBV5-1,14,CASSLDSRNTEAFF,TGCGCCAGCAGCTTGGACAGCCGGAACACTGAAGCTTTCTTT
once,-,TRBJ2-4,TRBV2,15,CASSEAGLAKNIQYF,TGTGCCAGCAGTGAAGCGGGACTAGCCAAAAACATTCAGTACTTC
-,-,TRBJ1-2,TRBV9,13,CASSVTWDYGYTF,TGTGCCAGCAGCGTCACGTGGGACTATGGCTACACCTTC
-,TRBD1,TRBJ1-2,TRBV9,14,CASSARGDREGYTF,TGTGCCAGCAGCGCCCGAGGGGACAGGGAGGGCTACACCTTC
-,-,TRBJ2-3,TRBV6-5,16,CASSYSAGSRADTQYF,TGTGCCAGCAGTTACTCGGCAGGGTCTAGGGCAGATACGCAGTATTTT
few,-,TRBJ1-1,TRBV30,13,CAWSVRMNTEAFF,TGTGCCTGGAGTGTACGGATGAACACTGAAGCTTTCTTT
-,TRBD2,TRBJ2-1,TRBV9,16,CASSVATSGRFGEQFF,TGTGCCAGCAGCGTAGCGACTAGCGGGAGGTTTGGTGAGCAGTTCTTC
-,TRBD2,TRBJ2-1,TRBV10-3,18,CAISESRGGTSGYNEQFF,TGTGCCATCAGTGAGTCCAGGGGCGGGACTAGCGGTTACAATGAGCAGTTCTTC
-,TRBD2,TRBJ2-1,TRBV5-5,17,CASSPKVPGLASNEQFF,TGTGCCAGCAGCCCGAAGGTTCCAGGACTAGCCAGCAATGAGCAGTTCTTC
-,TRBD1,TRBJ1-1,TRBV27,15,CASSFRGRQGSEAFF,TGTGCCAGCAGTTTCCGGGGTCGACAGGGCTCTGAAGCTTTCTTT
-,-,TRBJ1-1,TRBV5-8,15,CASSLTGLVNTEAFF,TGTGCCAGCAGCTTGACCGGACTGGTTAACACTGAAGCTTTCTTT
medium-sized,-,TRBJ2-2,TRBV4-1,16,CASSQDRQGRTGELFF,TGCGCCAGCAGCCAAGATCGCCAGGGTCGCACCGGGGAGCTGTTTTTT
-,-,TRBJ1-4,TRBV5-1,13,CASSFGGREKLFF,TGCGCCAGCAGCTTCGGGGGGCGAGAAAAACTGTTTTTT
few,TRBD1,TRBJ1-3,TRBV5-1,16,CASSLDGQGAENTIYF,TGCGCCAGCAGCTTAGATGGACAGGGAGCGGAAAACACCATATATTTT
few,-,TRBJ1-2,TRBV7-3,15,CASSLNGGSNYGYTF,TGTGCCAGCAGCTTAAACGGAGGGTCGAACTATGGCTACACCTTC
once,-,TRBJ1-2,TRBV4-3,14,CASSQESGRNGYTF,TGCGCCAGCAGCCAAGAGTCCGGGAGAAATGGCTACACCTTC
-,TRBD1,TRBJ1-1,TRBV5-1,14,CASSLAGTGREAFF,TGCGCCAGCAGCTTGGCCGGGACAGGGCGTGAAGCTTTCTTT
few,-,TRBJ1-6,TRBV18,16,CASSRGLSSYNSPLHF,TGTGCCAGCTCACGGGGGCTTAGCTCCTATAATTCACCCCTCCACTTT
-,-,TRBJ1-1,TRBV5-1,14,CASSLAGANTEAFF,TGCGCCAGCAGCTTGGCGGGGGCGAACACTGAAGCTTTCTTT